This T cell receptor (beta chain) came from a study of blood T cell repertoires in COVID-19. Study information: PBMCs, B-cell-depleted T cells, or T cells were the source of the cDNA or gDNA that made up the material.

V shed 4 bases, J shed 2 bases, and the junction held 12 bases outside the gene matches. Germline values: CDR1 SGHNT, CDR2 YYREEE (reference sequence). This CDR3 is built from 18 residues. In the original processing: How many nucleated cells were present was estimated from reference gene primer amplification. Sequencing used immunoSEQ multiplex PCR; TCRdb keeps in-frame clones, though not all of them. The V and J calls and the clone size are those of that table, but D and trimming were determined from the DNA. Among around 140,000 clones listed, around 81% were seen once. The sequence was obtained from a woman in her sixties or seventies with active or convalescent COVID-19. The chain recombines TRBV5-4 with TRBJ2-2, with 9 nucleotides matching TRBD2. Source material: peripheral blood. As DNA, the CDR3 is TGTGCCAGCAGCAACCGACTAGCGGCGGGCCTCAACACCGGGGAGCTGTTTTTT. Translation: CASSNRLAAGLNTGELFF.